Listed below are T cell receptor beta chains from one sample, sequenced in a study of human thymus T cells. The assay was immunoSEQ multiplex PCR, and TCRdb's table has in-frame clones only and misses some. The sample holds about 78,000 clones; approximately 96% are singletons and the top ten take 0.031%. Material for sequencing was thymus tissue. These receptors were obtained from a boy under three years old with a congenital heart defect but otherwise immunologically healthy. Each CDR3 is given with its conserved first and last residue. D genes are given only for firm matches. The listing skips clone size in some rows; elsewhere it reads once, few, many or a size class.

size,V,D,J,CDR3,DNA
-,TRBV27,TRBD1,TRBJ1-2,CASSSPRQGYGYTF,TGTGCCAGCAGTTCCCCGCGACAGGGCTATGGCTACACCTTC
once,TRBV30,-,TRBJ1-2,CAWSVHYGLPEPPYGYTF,TGTGCCTGGAGTGTACACTACGGTCTACCGGAACCTCCCTACGGCTACACCTTC
-,TRBV9,-,TRBJ2-5,CASSPHQMGTQYF,TGTGCCAGCAGCCCCCACCAAATGGGGACCCAGTACTTC
-,TRBV29-1,-,TRBJ2-5,CSVEGEPGLEKETQYF,TGCAGCGTTGAAGGGGAACCGGGACTCGAGAAAGAGACCCAGTACTTC
-,TRBV28,TRBD1,TRBJ2-5,CASSFSPPQGEETQYF,TGTGCCAGCAGTTTTAGTCCCCCGCAGGGGGAGGAGACCCAGTACTTC
-,TRBV10-3,-,TRBJ2-7,CATTFPGSSYEQYF,TGTGCCACGACCTTCCCGGGGAGCTCCTACGAGCAGTACTTC
few,TRBV18,-,TRBJ1-5,CASSPWDTNQPQHF,TGTGCCAGCTCACCCTGGGACACCAATCAGCCCCAGCATTTT
-,TRBV10-1,TRBD1,TRBJ2-5,CARPQGAEETQYF,TGCGCCAGACCACAGGGGGCCGAAGAGACCCAGTACTTC
few,TRBV20-1,-,TRBJ1-1,CSASHIEAFF,TGCAGTGCTAGCCACATCGAAGCTTTCTTT
once,TRBV6-5,TRBD1,TRBJ2-5,CASMKRGRETQYF,TGTGCCAGCATGAAAAGGGGGCGGGAGACCCAGTACTTC
-,TRBV6-1,TRBD2,TRBJ2-3,CASSARSSGRRTDTQYF,TGTGCCAGCAGTGCCCGTTCTAGCGGGAGACGCACAGATACGCAGTATTTT
-,TRBV28,-,TRBJ2-2,CASGSPMNTGELFF,TGTGCCAGCGGCTCCCCTATGAACACCGGGGAGCTGTTTTTT
-,TRBV18,TRBD2,TRBJ2-7,CASSPGKTGRDDEQYF,TGTGCCAGCTCACCGGGTAAGACCGGGAGGGACGACGAGCAGTACTTC
-,TRBV20-1,-,TRBJ2-1,CSARIGEQFF,TGCAGTGCTAGAATCGGAGAGCAGTTCTTC
-,TRBV11-1,-,TRBJ1-2,CASSLRGDYYGYTF,TGTGCCAGCAGCTTACGGGGGGACTACTATGGCTACACCTTC
-,TRBV4-1,TRBD1,TRBJ2-1,CASSPIPLTRTGEKNEQFF,TGCGCCAGCAGCCCCATTCCATTGACTCGGACAGGGGAAAAGAATGAGCAGTTCTTC